This T cell receptor beta chain was identified in a study of Graves' ophthalmopathy and Graves' hyperthyroidism. Study-level results: For predicting ophthalmopathy progression, the model had almost 71% sensitivity and roughly 77% specificity. Distinction of ophthalmopathy from stable hyperthyroidism by a 13-signature model reached roughly 85% sensitivity and 81.08% specificity.

The sample holds a few counts of this clonotype. Its antigen remains unidentified. Germline lookup yields CDR1 SGHAT and CDR2 FQNNGV. V lost 2 bases and J 6 bases, leaving 8 bases between the germline ends. The CDR3 is 14 residues long. Using RNA transcripts, the TCR beta CDR3 regions were amplified. Investigators did first-round RT-PCR with HTBI primers, then second-round multiplex PCR. From the multiplex PCR reads, TCRdb called clonotypes with MiXCR, one entry per CDR3 protein. The table includes about 1.1 million distinct CDR3 sequences, about 36% detected once. The TCR comes from an adult man with Graves' hyperthyroidism. Sample: peripheral blood or thyroid tissue (not recorded which). The chain carries TRBV11-2 and TRBJ1-6; D gene uncertain. The CDR3 bases are TGTGCCAGCAGCTTAACCCCGGGTAATTCACCCCTCCACTTT. Translation: CASSLTPGNSPLHF.